The text below deals with one T cell receptor (beta chain). Clones were sequenced by immunoSEQ multiplex PCR, and TCRdb holds only the in-frame ones, with some missing. The sample consists of some 3,000 clones, roughly 30% of them appearing once. This record comes from a study of T cells in localized non-small cell lung cancer. CDR3 size: 16 residues. Germline V gene data show CDR1 as GTSNPN and CDR2 as SVGIG (reference sequence). V dropped 3 bases and J dropped 1 base, with 15 bases sitting between them. The sequences come from lung tumor tissue, collected before any cancer treatment. This clonotype was obtained from a woman aged 40 to 75 with stage I lung adenocarcinoma. The rearrangement uses TRBV30 and TRBJ2-2, with D possibly called TRBD1 or TRBD2 (5 bases each). The CDR3: CAWRGRRPLNTGELFF. In DNA, the CDR3 is TGTGCCTGGAGGGGGCGGAGGCCCCTGAACACCGGGGAGCTGTTTTTT.